These T cell receptor beta chains were read from a single sample in a study of identical twins. TCRdb used MiXCR to reprocess the 5' RACE reads, holding one entry per CDR3 protein. The data show about 470,000 distinct CDR3 sequences, 20% to 25% seen once. The same sample was also used in a study of T cells expressing NK-cell markers.

Sequencing used CD4+ T cells sorted from blood. These receptors came from a young woman in good health. CDR3s include the opening cysteine and the closing phenylalanine or tryptophan. Each record gives: V gene, clone size, D gene, J gene, CDR3 protein, CDR3 DNA. D genes are given only for firm matches. Part of the rows lack a size; the others show once, few, many or a class for expanded clones.

v_call: TRBV29-1
clone_size: -
d_call: -
j_call: TRBJ2-6
cdr3_aa: CSVPLAFRSGANVLTF
cdr3_nt: TGCAGCGTCCCACTAGCATTTCGCTCTGGGGCCAACGTCCTGACTTTC

v_call: TRBV12-3/TRBV12-4
clone_size: few
d_call: -
j_call: TRBJ1-5
cdr3_aa: CASSRRGGYSNQPQHF
cdr3_nt: TGTGCCAGCAGTCGGAGGGGCGGTTATAGCAATCAGCCCCAGCATTTT

v_call: TRBV12-3/TRBV12-4
clone_size: few
d_call: -
j_call: TRBJ1-1
cdr3_aa: CASSYYRQAGLYTEAFF
cdr3_nt: TGTGCCAGCAGTTATTATCGGCAGGCAGGGCTTTACACTGAAGCTTTCTTT

v_call: TRBV12-3/TRBV12-4
clone_size: -
d_call: -
j_call: TRBJ2-1
cdr3_aa: CASSLRPPLSEQFF
cdr3_nt: TGTGCCAGCAGTTTGAGGCCGCCACTCAGTGAGCAGTTCTTC

v_call: TRBV4-3
clone_size: -
d_call: -
j_call: TRBJ2-7
cdr3_aa: CASSQDLRETPREQYF
cdr3_nt: TGCGCCAGCAGCCAAGATCTCAGGGAGACCCCTCGCGAGCAGTACTTC

v_call: TRBV5-1
clone_size: many
d_call: -
j_call: TRBJ2-3
cdr3_aa: CASSLDAAADTQYF
cdr3_nt: TGCGCCAGCAGCTTGGATGCGGCGGCGGATACGCAGTATTTT

v_call: TRBV20-1
clone_size: once
d_call: -
j_call: TRBJ1-4
cdr3_aa: CSTPGPSNEKLFF
cdr3_nt: TGCAGCACCCCCGGGCCGTCAAATGAAAAACTGTTTTTT

v_call: TRBV5-1
clone_size: few
d_call: -
j_call: TRBJ2-7
cdr3_aa: CASSLAVVSEQYF
cdr3_nt: TGCGCCAGCAGCTTGGCGGTAGTGAGCGAGCAGTACTTC

v_call: TRBV3-1
clone_size: -
d_call: -
j_call: TRBJ2-1
cdr3_aa: CASSQAQGYNEQFF
cdr3_nt: TGTGCCAGCAGCCAAGCACAGGGATACAATGAGCAGTTCTTC

v_call: TRBV19
clone_size: -
d_call: -
j_call: TRBJ1-5
cdr3_aa: CASSMRREGQPQHF
cdr3_nt: TGTGCCAGTAGTATGCGCAGGGAGGGTCAGCCCCAGCATTTT

v_call: TRBV6-2/TRBV6-3
clone_size: few
d_call: TRBD1
j_call: TRBJ2-2
cdr3_aa: CASSYSFPGTGKGGELFF
cdr3_nt: TGTGCCAGCAGTTACTCCTTCCCAGGGACAGGGAAAGGCGGGGAGCTGTTTTTT

v_call: TRBV6-2/TRBV6-3
clone_size: few
d_call: -
j_call: TRBJ2-7
cdr3_aa: CASRRPALYEQYF
cdr3_nt: TGTGCCAGCCGTCGGCCAGCACTCTACGAGCAGTACTTC

v_call: TRBV10-2
clone_size: -
d_call: TRBD2
j_call: TRBJ2-1
cdr3_aa: CASSALASGDNEQFF
cdr3_nt: TGCGCCAGCAGTGCTCTCGCTAGCGGGGACAATGAGCAGTTCTTC

v_call: TRBV18
clone_size: few
d_call: -
j_call: TRBJ2-3
cdr3_aa: CASPSQFGTDTQYF
cdr3_nt: TGTGCCAGCCCCAGTCAGTTCGGCACAGATACGCAGTATTTT

v_call: TRBV5-1
clone_size: many
d_call: -
j_call: TRBJ2-5
cdr3_aa: CASSLASQETQYF
cdr3_nt: TGCGCCAGCAGCTTGGCTAGCCAAGAGACCCAGTACTTC

v_call: TRBV5-5
clone_size: -
d_call: -
j_call: TRBJ1-5
cdr3_aa: CASSFSGGNDQPQHF
cdr3_nt: TGTGCCAGCAGCTTTAGTGGGGGCAACGATCAGCCCCAGCATTTT

v_call: TRBV11-2
clone_size: many
d_call: -
j_call: TRBJ2-1
cdr3_aa: CASSNRVSKYNEQFF
cdr3_nt: TGTGCCAGCAGCAATCGCGTCTCTAAATACAATGAGCAGTTCTTC

v_call: TRBV29-1
clone_size: few
d_call: TRBD1
j_call: TRBJ1-4
cdr3_aa: CSVRQGGEEKLFF
cdr3_nt: TGCAGCGTCCGACAGGGGGGTGAAGAAAAACTGTTTTTT

v_call: TRBV4-2
clone_size: -
d_call: -
j_call: TRBJ1-2
cdr3_aa: CASSQAVGSYGYTF
cdr3_nt: TGTGCCAGCAGCCAAGCCGTCGGCAGCTATGGCTACACCTTC